The present entry profiles one T cell receptor (beta chain) with its context. The repertoire was sequenced with immunoSEQ multiplex PCR; TCRdb's copy has only in-frame clones and lacks some. The table lists roughly 160,000 clones, around nine tenths of them singletons, with about a tenth in the top ten. These data are taken from a study of blood T cell repertoires in COVID-19. Germline CDR1 reads LNHDA; CDR2 reads SQIVND (reference sequence). The CDR3 consists of 14 residues. Trimming removed 5 bases from V and 7 bases from J, with 17 bases in between. The receptor was isolated from a woman aged 70-85 years with COVID-19, enrolled during active disease. The chain links TRBV19 to TRBJ1-2; D is possibly TRBD1 (6 bases). Sequenced input: peripheral blood. This CDR3 reads CASSFLRDNAGYTF. The DNA of the CDR3 is TGTGCCAGTAGTTTTCTCCGGGACAATGCTGGCTACACCTTC.